The 26 T cell receptor beta chains listed next were all sequenced from one sample in a study of blood T cell repertoires in COVID-19. This table comes from immunoSEQ multiplex PCR, and its TCRdb copy is limited to in-frame clones, with some not included. The sample contains about 130,000 clones, about 84% of which appear only once. The sequenced sample was peripheral blood. The receptors were sampled from a woman aged 55-70 years with acute or convalescent COVID-19.

This clone occurred once. The V and J genes are TRBV18 and TRBJ2-2; 9 nucleotides line up with TRBD2. Per germline, CDR1 KGHSH and CDR2 LQKENI. Trimming removed 2 bases from V and 2 bases from J; junction bases left unmatched: 6. The CDR3 length is 17 residues. CDR3 sequence: CASSPRRAGGNTGELFF. CDR3 DNA: TGTGCCAGCTCACCAAGACGAGCGGGGGGAAACACCGGGGAGCTGTTTTTT.

The chain carries TRBV9 and TRBJ2-6; D ambiguous. CDR3 length: 14 amino acids. CDR1 and CDR2 from the germline V gene are SGDLS and YYNGEE. Trimming left V 6 bases short and J 4 bases short, with 11 bases between. CDR3 amino acids: CASTRDSGANVLTF. Here the CDR3 DNA reads TGTGCCAGCACACGAGATTCGGGGGCCAACGTCCTGACTTTC.

The chain combines TRBV14 with TRBJ1-1, with no clear D. The CDR3 consists of 15 residues. Trimming cost V 4 bases and J 0 bases, with 12 bases left between them. Germline loops: CDR1 SGHDN, CDR2 FVKESK. CDR3 amino acids: CASSLWTGMNTEAFF. For the CDR3, the DNA is TGTGCCAGCAGCCTTTGGACGGGAATGAACACTGAAGCTTTCTTT.

This clone was counted between two and nine times. V gene TRBV27 combines with J gene TRBJ1-5, with 8 bases aligning to TRBD1. Unmatched junction bases numbered 17, after V lost 6 bases and J lost 7 bases. CDR1 is MNHEY, CDR2 SMNVEV, per germline (reference sequence). CDR3 length: 17 residues. CDR3 region: CASSGKPDRGRFQPQHF. CDR3 nucleotide sequence: TGTGCCAGCAGCGGGAAGCCCGACAGGGGCCGCTTCCAGCCCCAGCATTTT.

The V call is TRBV11-1, the J call TRBJ1-5; D uncertain. V was shortened by 5 bases and J by 3 bases, with 14 bases between the two germline ends. From germline, CDR1 is SGHAT and CDR2 FQDESV (reference sequence). The CDR3 is made up of 15 amino acids. CDR3 sequence: CASSAEVGPNQPQHF. CDR3 nucleotide sequence: TGTGCCAGCAGCGCCGAGGTAGGCCCCAATCAGCCCCAGCATTTT. The full variable domain, its missing parts supplied by reference TRBV11-1 and TRBJ1-5, is EAEVAQSPRYKITEKSQAVAFWCDPISGHATLYWYRQILGQGPELLVQFQDESVVDDSQLPKDRFSAERLKGVDSTLKIQPAELGDSAMYLCASSAEVGPNQPQHFGDGTRLSIL.

This rearrangement joins TRBV12-3 or TRBV12-4 to TRBJ2-3, with D unresolved. This CDR3 region has 11 residues. The V gene lost 6 bases and the J gene lost 3 bases, with 4 bases spanning the gap. CDR3 amino acids: CASSFTDTQYF. The DNA for the CDR3 is TGTGCCAGCAGCTTTACAGATACGCAGTATTTT.

This sequence joins TRBV11-3 and TRBJ1-1, with D unresolved. The length of the CDR3 is 16 residues. Germline CDR1 is SGHNT and CDR2 is YENEEA. V lost 1 base, J lost 0 bases, and 12 bases lay in between. The CDR3 protein is CASSLGSRGMNTEAFF. The CDR3 DNA reads TGTGCCAGCAGCTTAGGGAGTCGGGGAATGAACACTGAAGCTTTCTTT.

The chain couples TRBV7-6 to TRBJ2-4, with 15 bases fitting TRBD2. Per germline, CDR1 SGHVS and CDR2 FNYEAQ. Trimming at V came to 1 base and at J to 5 bases, leaving 6 bases not matched to a gene. The CDR3 contains 18 residues. The CDR3 nucleotides read TGTGCCAGCAGCTTAGACCCGGGACTAGCGGGGGGCGAAAACATTCAGTACTTC. This codes for CASSLDPGLAGGENIQYF.

The chain has TRBV11-2 and TRBJ2-2, with D possibly being TRBD2 (5 bases). The CDR3 runs 17 residues. With 0 bases removed from V and 3 bases from J, the gap between germline ends came to 14 bases. Germline CDR1 SGHAT, CDR2 FQNNGV. The CDR3 region has the DNA TGTGCCAGCAGCTTAGATCCAAACGGGATTGACACCGGGGAGCTGTTTTTT. It encodes CASSLDPNGIDTGELFF.

This chain links TRBV3-1 (or the pseudogene TRBV3-2) with TRBJ2-2; D not certain. CDR3 length equals 14 residues. Germline V gene data show CDR1 as LGHDT and CDR2 as YNNKEL (reference sequence). Deletions cut 6 bases from V and 3 bases from J, with 11 bases between. The CDR3 DNA sequence: TGTGCCAGCAGGGGTCCGGGTGACACCGGGGAGCTGTTTTTT. As protein: CASRGPGDTGELFF.

This chain joins TRBV24-1 and TRBJ2-1; maybe TRBD1 (6 bases). The CDR3 contains 14 residues. Germline V lookup: CDR1 KGHDR, CDR2 SFDVKD. The ends were cut back, 3 bases at V and 8 bases at J, with 13 bases in the middle. The CDR3 DNA reads as TGTGCCACCAGTGATCTCGAGTCAGGGGATGAGCAGTTCTTC. Translating gives CATSDLESGDEQFF.

The CDR3 nucleotides are TGTGCCACTAGCGGGTTCGACACTGAAGCTTTCTTT. Its protein product is CATSGFDTEAFF. The chain employs TRBV24-1 and TRBJ1-1; D call uncertain. The length of the CDR3 is 12 residues. Per the germline V gene, CDR1 is KGHDR and CDR2 is SFDVKD. The V gene lost 10 bases and the J gene lost 3 bases, with 11 bases spanning the gap.

V and J are TRBV29-1 and TRBJ2-3; 7 nucleotides agree with TRBD1. The V and J ends lost 7 bases and 1 base, in that order; junction bases with no gene match: 5. Germline values: CDR1 SQVTM, CDR2 ANQGSEA. The CDR3 consists of 13 residues. CDR3 bases: TGCAGCGCGGCTGGACAGGGCACAGATACGCAGTATTTT. Protein sequence: CSAAGQGTDTQYF.

This clone occurred once. DNA of the CDR3: TGCGCCAGCAGCTCGCAGGCGGGGAACACTGAAGCTTTCTTT. The encoded protein is CASSSQAGNTEAFF. The chain joins TRBV5-1 to TRBJ1-1; D gene unclear. Germline V gene data show CDR1 as SGHRS and CDR2 as YFSETQ. Trimming pared 3 bases from V and 1 base from J, leaving 10 bases between. The CDR3 consists of 14 residues. The variable domain in full, with the rest retrieved from reference TRBV5-1 and TRBJ1-1, is KAGVTQTPRYLIKTRGQQVTLSCSPISGHRSVSWYQQTPGQGLQFLFEYFSETQRNKGNFPGRFSGRQFSNSRSEMNVSTLELGDSALYLCASSSQAGNTEAFFGQGTRLTVV.

This clone was detected a few times. V usage is TRBV11-2 and J usage is TRBJ2-7; D is unresolved. The V gene lost 3 bases and the J gene lost 0 bases, with 6 bases spanning the gap. Per the germline V gene, CDR1 is SGHAT and CDR2 is FQNNGV. The CDR3 runs 13 residues. The chain's CDR3 is CASSFWASYEQYF. The CDR3 region has the DNA TGTGCCAGCAGCTTTTGGGCCTCCTACGAGCAGTACTTC.

The chain recombines TRBV5-1 with TRBJ2-5; TRBD2 matches at 11 bases. V lost 3 bases, J lost 5 bases, and 12 bases stayed unmatched. Germline CDR1 is SGHRS and CDR2 is YFSETQ. The CDR3 consists of 17 residues. CDR3: CASSSFYTSGRMETQYF. The CDR3 nucleotides read TGCGCCAGCAGCTCCTTTTACACTAGCGGGAGAATGGAGACCCAGTACTTC.

V gene TRBV11-3 combines with J gene TRBJ2-1; TRBD2 aligns across 14 bases. There are 16 residues in the CDR3. Germline V CDR1 and CDR2: SGHNT, YENEEA. Trimming took 1 base from V and 9 from J; bases not matched to a gene: 5. CDR3 nucleotide sequence: TGTGCCAGCAGCTTAGGACTAGCGGGGGGGCCGGGTGAGCAGTTCTTC. This sequence encodes CASSLGLAGGPGEQFF.

CDR3 region: CSASEGAGNQPQHF. In DNA form, the CDR3 reads TGCAGTGCTAGTGAGGGGGCAGGGAATCAGCCCCAGCATTTT. The chain carries TRBV20-1 and TRBJ1-5; 7 bases agree with TRBD1. V shed 3 bases, J shed 4 bases, and the junction held 6 bases outside the gene matches. The CDR3 sequence is 14 residues long. The germline CDR1 and CDR2 sequences are DFQATT and SNEGSKA (reference sequence).

The genes are TRBV30 and TRBJ2-7; the match to TRBD1 covers 7 bases. Trimming took 6 bases from V and 2 from J; bases not matched to a gene: 10. Germline CDR1 GTSNPN, CDR2 SVGIG (reference sequence). This CDR3 contains 14 residues. The CDR3 DNA reads as TGTGCCTGCCAACGACGGGACAGCCCCTACGAGCAGTACGTC. This gives the protein CACQRRDSPYEQYV.

The J gene is TRBJ2-6, the V gene TRBV3-1 (or the pseudogene TRBV3-2); D may be TRBD2 (5 bases). Looked up from germline, CDR1 is LGHDT and CDR2 is YNNKEL (reference sequence). Trimming cost V 0 bases and J 2 bases, with 8 bases left between them. The CDR3 contains 16 residues. The DNA of the CDR3 is TGTGCCAGCAGCCAAGATCCGGAGGCTGGGGCCAACGTCCTGACTTTC. It specifies CASSQDPEAGANVLTF.

The chain combines TRBV2 with TRBJ1-2; D gene ambiguous. Trimming stripped 4 bases from V and 8 bases from J, with 14 bases between. The CDR3 length is 13 residues. CDR1 and CDR2 (germline): SNHLY, FYNNEI. The CDR3 protein is CASSVGGYVGYTF. As DNA, the CDR3 is TGTGCCAGCAGTGTCGGAGGGTACGTCGGCTACACCTTC.

The chain joins TRBV24-1 to TRBJ1-5, with 8 bases matching TRBD1. V lost 9 bases, J lost 5 bases, and 5 bases stayed unmatched. The germline V gene encodes CDR1 KGHDR and CDR2 SFDVKD. The CDR3 length is 13 residues. The CDR3 DNA is TGTGCCACCGCGGACAGGGCTGATCAGCCCCAGCATTTT. It is translated as CATADRADQPQHF.

The chain has TRBV14 and TRBJ1-1; D may be TRBD1 (5 bases). The V gene lost 3 bases and the J gene lost 0 bases, with 8 bases spanning the gap. The V gene's germline CDR1 is SGHDN and CDR2 FVKESK. This CDR3 has 14 amino acids. CDR3 sequence (DNA): TGTGCCAGCAGCCACCGGGGGATGAACACTGAAGCTTTCTTT. It encodes CASSHRGMNTEAFF.

The rearrangement links TRBV6-1 to TRBJ2-5, with a possible D match to TRBD1 (6 bases). Germline CDR1 and CDR2: MNHNS and SASEGT. This CDR3 region has 16 residues. V was trimmed by 3 bases and J by 2 bases, leaving 16 bases between them. CDR3 residues: CASSDFPLQGQETQYF. The CDR3 nucleotides are TGTGCCAGCAGTGATTTTCCCCTCCAGGGGCAAGAGACCCAGTACTTC.

The J gene is TRBJ1-5, the V gene TRBV7-9, with D possibly being TRBD1 (6 bases). Germline V gene sequence: CDR1 SEHNR, CDR2 FQNEAQ (reference sequence). This CDR3 has 14 amino acids. The V end lost 5 bases, the J end lost 6 bases, and 14 bases lay between the germline ends. The CDR3, as DNA: TGTGCCAGCAGCCCAAAGGGGGATAGTCAGCCCCAGCATTTT. It yields the protein CASSPKGDSQPQHF.

V and J are TRBV7-2 and TRBJ2-5; 14 bases are shared with TRBD2. CDR3 size: 16 residues. Unmatched junction bases numbered 1, after V lost 0 bases and J lost 4 bases. CDR1 SGHTA and CDR2 FQGNSA come from the germline V gene. This chain's CDR3 is CASSLAGLAGGETQYF. The CDR3 coding sequence is TGTGCCAGCAGCTTAGCCGGACTAGCGGGGGGAGAGACCCAGTACTTC.